This T cell receptor (beta chain) was obtained from a study of shared clonotypes between healthy human individuals. Overall study results and limits: In several donors, roughly 5.2% of naive CD4 clonotypes appeared in common.

Repertoires were generated with immunoSEQ multiplex PCR, while TCRdb's copy carries only in-frame clones and drops some. The repertoire holds some 1,400,000 clones, roughly 96% seen once, with more than 0.9% in the top ten. Concerning this clone itself: The target antigen is unknown.

The germline V gene has CDR1 MNHNS and CDR2 SASEGT. The CDR3 runs 16 residues. The germline V and J ends were trimmed by 2 bases and 1 base, with 12 bases remaining between them. The receptor comes from a young man in good health. The sequencing input was naive CD4+ T cells sorted from blood. As to subset: CD45RA+ positively selected. The V gene is TRBV6-1, the J gene TRBJ1-5; tentative D call: TRBD1 (5 bases). The CDR3 spells CASSEFAGGSNQPQHF. As DNA, the CDR3 is TGTGCCAGCAGTGAATTTGCGGGGGGAAGCAATCAGCCCCAGCATTTT.